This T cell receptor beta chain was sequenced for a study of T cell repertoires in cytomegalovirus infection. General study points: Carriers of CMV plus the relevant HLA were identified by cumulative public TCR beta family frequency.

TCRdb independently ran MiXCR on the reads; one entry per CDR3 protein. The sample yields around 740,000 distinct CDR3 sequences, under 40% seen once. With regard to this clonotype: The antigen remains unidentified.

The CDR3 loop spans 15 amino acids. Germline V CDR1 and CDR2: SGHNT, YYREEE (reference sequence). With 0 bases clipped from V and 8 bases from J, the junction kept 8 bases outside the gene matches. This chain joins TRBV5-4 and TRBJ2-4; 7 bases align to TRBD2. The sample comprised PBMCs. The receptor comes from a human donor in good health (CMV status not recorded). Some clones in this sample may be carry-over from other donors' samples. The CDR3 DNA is TGTGCCAGCAGCTTGGACCCGGGACGGGAGGACATTCAGTACTTC. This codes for CASSLDPGREDIQYF.